Following are 22 T cell receptor beta chains from one sample sequenced in a study of read filtering for tumor transcriptome and immune sequencing. This library used 300 to 450 ng RNA and molecular barcoded adaptors spanning alpha/delta and beta/gamma chains. Using its own MiXCR run on the reads, TCRdb lists one record per CDR3 protein. The sample carries around 50,000 distinct CDR3 sequences, around 12% recorded once. Sequencing was done on a sample of a population of CD138-negative cells sorted from bone marrow. The source is a donor over 35 with multiple myeloma.

The sample holds many counts of this clonotype. The chain joins TRBV2 to TRBJ2-5; D gene uncertain. Germline loops: CDR1 SNHLY, CDR2 FYNNEI. Trimming left V 8 bases short and J 3 bases short, with 4 bases between. The CDR3 loop spans 10 amino acids. The CDR3 is CASGKETQYF. CDR3 coding DNA: TGTGCCAGCGGCAAAGAGACCCAGTACTTC.

The chain carries TRBV25-1 and TRBJ2-1, with D maybe TRBD1 (6 bases). CDR3 length: 13 residues. Germline-derived CDR1 and CDR2 are MGHDK and SYGVNS. V was pared by 5 bases and J by 8 bases, with 13 bases between. The chain's CDR3 is CASSRAGDDEQFF. CDR3 in DNA: TGTGCCAGCAGTCGAGCAGGGGACGATGAGCAGTTCTTC.

Of note for this clonotype: A much larger clonotype is one base distant, so this may be a read error. The chain combines TRBV20-1 with TRBJ2-5, with D perhaps being TRBD1 or TRBD2 (6 bases each). Germline V lookup: CDR1 DFQATT, CDR2 SNEGSKA (reference sequence). The CDR3 covers 15 residues. V was trimmed by 4 bases and J by 4 bases, leaving 19 bases between them. CDR3 region: CSAIPSVGGGETQYF. The CDR3 DNA sequence: TGCAGTGCTATCCCTTCAGTGGGGGGCGGAGAGACCCAGTACTTC.

This clonotype was recorded a few times. Given the absence of the conserved phenylalanine or tryptophan at the CDR3 end, a read error is likely. The chain joins TRBV4-2 to TRBJ2-5; TRBD1 matches 7 bases. The CDR3 length is 15 residues. The germline CDR1 and CDR2 sequences are LGHNA and YNFKEQ. Here the CDR3 reads CASRQGGQTQETQYL. CDR3 bases: TGTGCCAGCAGGCAAGGGGGACAGACCCAAGAGACCCAGTACCTC.

This clonotype was detected ten times or more. The gene calls are TRBV28 and TRBJ2-7; TRBD2 is a possible D gene (5 bases). The CDR3 is 14 residues long. Trimming removed 8 bases from V and 3 bases from J, with 17 bases in between. In germline, CDR1 is MDHEN, CDR2 SYDVKM. Here the CDR3 reads CASAWERLDYEQYF. The DNA for the CDR3 is TGTGCCAGCGCTTGGGAGCGCCTTGACTACGAGCAGTACTTC.

This clonotype was detected many times. V is TRBV29-1 and J is TRBJ1-2, with D possibly being TRBD1 (6 bases). The length of the CDR3 is 12 residues. Germline CDR1 SQVTM, CDR2 ANQGSEA. Trimming shortened V by 4 bases and J by 4 bases, and 10 bases separated the two germline ends. The chain's CDR3 is CSVVGGGYGYTF. The DNA of the CDR3 is TGCAGCGTTGTGGGGGGCGGCTATGGCTACACCTTC.

This clonotype was picked up many times. The chain employs TRBV12-3 or TRBV12-4 and TRBJ2-5; D not resolved. V gave up 3 bases and J gave up 2 bases, with 7 bases separating them. The CDR3 contains 13 residues. In DNA form, the CDR3 reads TGTGCCAGCAGTTTGAATAGACAAGAGACCCAGTACTTC. The encoded protein is CASSLNRQETQYF.

Comments on this clonotype: This may be a read error, as it is one base from a much larger clone. The chain joins TRBV24-1 to TRBJ1-5; unclear D gene. V lost 5 bases and J lost 2, with 9 bases in between. Per germline, CDR1 KGHDR and CDR2 SFDVKD. The CDR3 runs to 14 residues. CDR3 sequence: CATSVTTGNQPQHF. The CDR3 DNA follows: TGTGCCACCAGTGTCACAACTGGCAATCAGCCCCAGCATTTT.

This clonotype was recorded many times. J is TRBJ1-1 and V is TRBV15; a weak D match, TRBD1 (5 bases). The CDR3 is made up of 16 amino acids. Germline V gives CDR1 LNHNV, CDR2 YYDKDF (reference sequence). Trimming left V 0 bases short and J 0 bases short, with 11 bases between. The CDR3 nucleotides read TGTGCCACCAGCAGAGATCGAGAGGGGATGAACACTGAAGCTTTCTTT. This gives the protein CATSRDREGMNTEAFF. The complete variable domain, with remaining parts taken from reference TRBV15 and TRBJ1-1, reads DAMVIQNPRYQVTQFGKPVTLSCSQTLNHNVMYWYQQKSSQAPKLLFHYYDKDFNNEADTPDNFQSRRPNTSFCFLDIRSPGLGDTAMYLCATSRDREGMNTEAFFGQGTRLTVV.

The sample holds many counts of this clonotype. The chain employs TRBV11-2 and TRBJ2-1; 8 bases agree with TRBD1. The germline V gene encodes CDR1 SGHAT and CDR2 FQNNGV. Trimming at V came to 3 bases and at J to 1 base, leaving 2 bases not matched to a gene. The CDR3 extends over 15 amino acids. The CDR3 region is CASSFDRGSYNEQFF. In DNA, the CDR3 is TGTGCCAGCAGCTTTGACAGGGGTTCCTACAATGAGCAGTTCTTC. Full variable domain (missing parts from reference TRBV11-2 and TRBJ2-1): EAGVAQSPRYKIIEKRQSVAFWCNPISGHATLYWYQQILGQGPKLLIQFQNNGVVDDSQLPKDRFSAERLKGVDSTLKIQPAKLEDSAVYLCASSFDRGSYNEQFFGPGTRLTVL.

The gene calls are TRBV6-5 and TRBJ2-7, with 8 bases identical to TRBD1. Germline CDR1 reads MNHEY; CDR2 reads SVGAGI. The CDR3 has 15 amino acids. The J segment lost 4 bases and the V segment lost 0 bases, leaving 5 bases of the junction unmatched. The CDR3 sequence is CASSYSARGLYEQYV. For the CDR3, the DNA is TGTGCCAGCAGTTACTCGGCCAGGGGGCTGTACGAGCAGTACGTC.

The table lists this clonotype with many counts. The V gene is TRBV20-1, the J gene TRBJ1-4; no clear D. Germline V CDR1 and CDR2: DFQATT, SNEGSKA (reference sequence). The V gene lost 3 bases and the J gene lost 2 bases, with 7 bases spanning the gap. This CDR3 spans 13 amino acids. The CDR3 here is CSARRLTNEKLFF. CDR3 nucleotide sequence: TGCAGTGCTAGGAGACTTACTAATGAAAAACTGTTTTTT.

This clonotype was seen ten or more times. The chain recombines TRBV5-1 with TRBJ2-7; the D is unclear. Trimming removed 1 base at V and 2 bases at J, with 7 bases between. The CDR3 covers 13 residues. Germline CDR1 SGHRS, CDR2 YFSETQ. CDR3 residues: CASSLPAAYEQYF. CDR3 in DNA: TGCGCCAGCAGCTTGCCAGCAGCCTACGAGCAGTACTTC.

This clonotype was recorded at least ten times. The chain joins TRBV7-9 to TRBJ1-2; D is unresolved. The CDR3 runs to 14 residues. Germline-derived CDR1 and CDR2 are SEHNR and FQNEAQ (reference sequence). The V gene lost 5 bases and the J gene lost 4 bases, with 14 bases spanning the gap. CDR3 amino acids: CASSPGRLGYGYTF. The CDR3 DNA is TGTGCCAGCAGCCCGGGGAGGTTGGGCTATGGCTACACCTTC.

This clonotype was counted at least ten times. V usage is TRBV7-3 and J usage is TRBJ2-5; weak D call: TRBD1 (6 bases). Germline lookup yields CDR1 SGHTA and CDR2 FQGTGA. Trimming left V 5 bases short and J 4 bases short, with 17 bases between. The length of the CDR3 is 15 residues. DNA for the CDR3: TGTGCCAGCAGCCCCTCATGGGGGCCAGGAGAGACCCAGTACTTC. This encodes CASSPSWGPGETQYF.

There are many counts of this clonotype. The chain combines TRBV2 with TRBJ2-2; 7 bases line up with TRBD1. With V trimmed by 4 bases and J by 1 base, 3 bases remained unmatched. Germline V gene lookup returns CDR1 SNHLY and CDR2 FYNNEI. The CDR3 runs 15 residues. CDR3 sequence (DNA): TGTGCCAGCAGTGTTACAGGGGAGAACACCGGGGAGCTGTTTTTT. Translating gives CASSVTGENTGELFF. The variable domain in full, completed from reference TRBV2 and TRBJ2-2, reads EPEVTQTPSHQVTQMGQEVILRCVPISNHLYFYWYRQILGQKVEFLVSFYNNEISEKSEIFDDQFSVERPDGSNFTLKIRSTKLEDSAMYFCASSVTGENTGELFFGEGSRLTVL.

This clonotype appeared many times. The V gene is TRBV10-2, the J gene TRBJ1-1, with TRBD1 matching 8 bases. CDR3 length equals 15 residues. Germline CDR1 is WSHSY and CDR2 is SAAADI. The junction had 6 bases not matched to a gene; V was cut back by 4 bases and J by 2 bases. In nucleotides, the CDR3 is TGCGCCAGCAGTGTCCAGGGGGCCGGAAACACTGAAGCTTTCTTT. As protein: CASSVQGAGNTEAFF.

The CDR3: CASSSGGIQPQHF. For the CDR3, the DNA is TGTGCCAGCAGCTCTGGGGGGATCCAGCCCCAGCATTTT. The chain recombines TRBV7-9 with TRBJ1-5; maybe TRBD1 (5 bases). Germline CDR1 reads SEHNR; CDR2 reads FQNEAQ (reference sequence). V lost 4 bases and J lost 7, with 11 bases in between. The CDR3 spans 13 residues.

This clonotype appeared many times. This chain joins TRBV6-5 and TRBJ1-1; a weak D match, TRBD1 (5 bases). From germline, CDR1 is MNHEY and CDR2 SVGAGI. Between the trimmed V and J ends, which lost 0 bases and 0 bases, there was a span of 11 bases. The CDR3 length is 16 residues. Here the CDR3 DNA reads TGTGCCAGCAGTTACTCCCGGGGGGGGATGAACACTGAAGCTTTCTTT. It encodes CASSYSRGGMNTEAFF.

At least ten counts were recorded for this clonotype. This chain joins TRBV19 and TRBJ2-2, with D perhaps matching TRBD2 (6 bases). V lost 7 bases and J 4 bases, leaving 13 bases between the germline ends. Per the germline V gene, CDR1 is LNHDA and CDR2 is SQIVND (reference sequence). CDR3 size: 14 residues. The CDR3 nucleotides read TGTGCCAGTATTGCCGGGGGTTTCACCGGGGAGCTGTTTTTT. This codes for CASIAGGFTGELFF. Complete variable domain (other parts from reference TRBV19 and TRBJ2-2): DGGITQSPKYLFRKEGQNVTLSCEQNLNHDAMYWYRQDPGQGLRLIYYSQIVNDFQKGDIAEGYSVSREKKESFPLTVTSAQKNPTAFYLCASIAGGFTGELFFGEGSRLTVL.

This clonotype has ten or more counts. This chain joins TRBV3-1 and TRBJ2-1; D is uncertain. With 4 bases removed from V and 0 bases from J, the gap between germline ends came to 10 bases. The CDR3 consists of 15 residues. Germline CDR1 LGHDT, CDR2 YNNKEL (reference sequence). CDR3 region: CASSPQPSSYNEQFF. CDR3 nucleotide sequence: TGTGCCAGCAGCCCCCAACCGAGCTCCTACAATGAGCAGTTCTTC.

The chain couples TRBV6-5 to TRBJ2-3; D is unclear. The CDR3 covers 12 residues. V was shortened by 7 bases and J by 1 base, with 6 bases between the two germline ends. Looked up from germline, CDR1 is MNHEY and CDR2 is SVGAGI. CDR3 DNA sequence: TGTGCCAGCATAGGCCGCACAGATACGCAGTATTTT. Its protein product is CASIGRTDTQYF.